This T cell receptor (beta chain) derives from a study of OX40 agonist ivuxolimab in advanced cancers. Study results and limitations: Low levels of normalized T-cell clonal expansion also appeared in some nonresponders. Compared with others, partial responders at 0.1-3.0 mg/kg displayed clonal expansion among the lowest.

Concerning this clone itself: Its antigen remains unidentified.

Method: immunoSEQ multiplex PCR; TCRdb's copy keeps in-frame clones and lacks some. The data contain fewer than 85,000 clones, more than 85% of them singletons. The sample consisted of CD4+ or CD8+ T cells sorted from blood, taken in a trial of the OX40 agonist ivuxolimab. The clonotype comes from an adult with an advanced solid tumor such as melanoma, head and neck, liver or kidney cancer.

The CDR3 DNA is TGTGCCAGCAGCGCCTTGGGAGGGTCGGACACCGGGGAGCTGTTTTTT. Amino acids: CASSALGGSDTGELFF. The V gene is TRBV11-2, the J gene TRBJ2-2; 7 nucleotides line up with TRBD2. The germline CDR1 and CDR2 sequences are SGHAT and FQNNGV. The CDR3 sequence is 16 residues long. Trimming removed 5 bases from V and 3 bases from J; junction bases left unmatched: 9.